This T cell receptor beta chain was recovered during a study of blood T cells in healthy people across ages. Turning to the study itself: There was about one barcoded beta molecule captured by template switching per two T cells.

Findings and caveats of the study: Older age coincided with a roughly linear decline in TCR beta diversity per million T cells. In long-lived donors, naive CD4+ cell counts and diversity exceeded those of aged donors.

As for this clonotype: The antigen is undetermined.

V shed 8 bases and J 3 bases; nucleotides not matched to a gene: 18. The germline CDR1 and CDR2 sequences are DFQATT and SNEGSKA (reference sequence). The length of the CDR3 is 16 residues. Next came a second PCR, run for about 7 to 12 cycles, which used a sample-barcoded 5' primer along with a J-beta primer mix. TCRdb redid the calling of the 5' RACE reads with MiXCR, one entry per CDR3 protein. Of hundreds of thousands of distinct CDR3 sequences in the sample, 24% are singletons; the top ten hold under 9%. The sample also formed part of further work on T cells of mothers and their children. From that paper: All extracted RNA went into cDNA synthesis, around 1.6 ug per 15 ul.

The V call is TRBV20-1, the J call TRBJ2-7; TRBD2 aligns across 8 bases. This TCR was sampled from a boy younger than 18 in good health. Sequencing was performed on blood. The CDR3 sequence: CSPSAPGTRGGYEQYF. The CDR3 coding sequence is TGCAGTCCCTCCGCTCCTGGGACTAGAGGCGGCTACGAGCAGTACTTC.